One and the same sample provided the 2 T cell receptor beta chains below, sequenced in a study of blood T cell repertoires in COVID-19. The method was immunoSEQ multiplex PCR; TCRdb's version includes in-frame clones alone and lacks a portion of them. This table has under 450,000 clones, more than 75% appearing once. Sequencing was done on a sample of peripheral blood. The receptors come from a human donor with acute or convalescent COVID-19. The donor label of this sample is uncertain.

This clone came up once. The CDR3 here is CASSLGEETEAFF. CDR3 nucleotide sequence: TGCGCCAGCAGCTTGGGCGAGGAAACTGAAGCTTTCTTT. The chain employs TRBV5-1 and TRBJ1-1; D remains ambiguous. The germline V and J ends were trimmed by 0 bases and 5 bases, with 8 bases remaining between them. Germline CDR1 and CDR2: SGHRS and YFSETQ. This CDR3 has 13 amino acids.

CDR3: CASSYSLQNYGYTF. Here the CDR3 DNA reads TGTGCCAGCAGTTACTCGCTACAGAACTATGGCTACACCTTC. The chain links TRBV6-5 to TRBJ1-2; D gene ambiguous. Trimming took off 0 bases at V and 2 bases at J, with 7 bases between the two ends. The CDR3 spans 14 residues. Germline assignment: CDR1 MNHEY and CDR2 SVGAGI.